This T cell receptor (beta chain) derives from a study of CD8+ T cells in alopecia areata. This clone has only a few counts. V dropped 6 bases and J dropped 4; count of bases not matched to a gene: 6. The CDR3 has 15 residues. The V gene's germline CDR1 is MNHEY and CDR2 SMNVEV (reference sequence). Treatment here: oral pan-JAK inhibitor, 5-10 mg twice daily. Reverse transcribed after extraction, RNA yielded cDNA as the sequencing template. Measured with immunoSEQ multiplex PCR; TCRdb has only the in-frame clones, and not every one. Of about 110,000 clones listed, 50% to 75% are singletons. The TCR sequence derives from a human donor with alopecia areata. The sequencing here drew on CD8+ T cells sorted from blood, taken at week 24, from a patient treated with tofacitinib. This sequence joins TRBV27 and TRBJ2-7, with 13 bases identical to TRBD2. CDR3 sequence reads: CASSAGLAGAYEQYF. The DNA for the CDR3 is TGTGCCAGCAGCGCTGGACTAGCGGGGGCTTACGAGCAGTACTTC.